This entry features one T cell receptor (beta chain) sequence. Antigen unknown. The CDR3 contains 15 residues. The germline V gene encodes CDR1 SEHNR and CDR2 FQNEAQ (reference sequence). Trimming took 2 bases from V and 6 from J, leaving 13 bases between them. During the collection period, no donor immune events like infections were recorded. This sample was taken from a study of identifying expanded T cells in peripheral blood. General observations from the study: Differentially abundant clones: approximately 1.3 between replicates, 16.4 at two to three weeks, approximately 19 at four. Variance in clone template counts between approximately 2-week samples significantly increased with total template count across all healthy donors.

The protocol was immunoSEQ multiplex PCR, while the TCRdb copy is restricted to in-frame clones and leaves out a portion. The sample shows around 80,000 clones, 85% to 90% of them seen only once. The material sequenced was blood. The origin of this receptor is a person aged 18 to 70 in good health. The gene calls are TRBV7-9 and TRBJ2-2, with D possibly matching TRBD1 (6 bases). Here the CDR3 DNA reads TGTGCCAGCAGCTTACAGGGGATTTATCCCGGGGAGCTGTTTTTT. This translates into CASSLQGIYPGELFF.